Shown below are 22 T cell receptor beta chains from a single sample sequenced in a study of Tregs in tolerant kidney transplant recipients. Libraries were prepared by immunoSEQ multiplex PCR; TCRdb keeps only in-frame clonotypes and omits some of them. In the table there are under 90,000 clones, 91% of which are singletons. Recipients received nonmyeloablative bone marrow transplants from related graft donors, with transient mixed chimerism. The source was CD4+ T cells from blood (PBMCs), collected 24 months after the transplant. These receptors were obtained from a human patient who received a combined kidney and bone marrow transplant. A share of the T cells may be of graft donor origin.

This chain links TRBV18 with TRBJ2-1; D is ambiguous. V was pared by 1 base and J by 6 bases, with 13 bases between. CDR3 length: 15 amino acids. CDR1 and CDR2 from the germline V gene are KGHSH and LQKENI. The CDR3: CASSPQQFSGNEQFF. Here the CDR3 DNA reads TGTGCCAGCTCACCACAGCAATTCTCGGGCAATGAGCAGTTCTTC. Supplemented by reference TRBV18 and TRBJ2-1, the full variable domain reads NAGVMQNPRHLVRRRGQEARLRCSPMKGHSHVYWYRQLPEEGLKFMVYLQKENIIDESGMPKERFSAEFPKEGPSILRIQQVVRGDSAAYFCASSPQQFSGNEQFFGPGTRLTVL.

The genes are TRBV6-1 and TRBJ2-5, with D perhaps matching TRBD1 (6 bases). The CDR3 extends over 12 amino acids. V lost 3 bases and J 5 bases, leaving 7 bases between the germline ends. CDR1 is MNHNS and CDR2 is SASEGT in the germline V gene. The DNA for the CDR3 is TGTGCCAGCAGTGACAGGGGCGAGACCCAGTACTTC. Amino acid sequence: CASSDRGETQYF.

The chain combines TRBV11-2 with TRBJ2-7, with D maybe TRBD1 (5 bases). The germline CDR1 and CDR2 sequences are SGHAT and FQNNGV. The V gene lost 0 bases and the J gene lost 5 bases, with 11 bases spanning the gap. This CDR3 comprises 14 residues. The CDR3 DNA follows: TGTGCCAGCAGCTTAGATCGACAGCTAAACGAGCAGTACTTC. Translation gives CASSLDRQLNEQYF.

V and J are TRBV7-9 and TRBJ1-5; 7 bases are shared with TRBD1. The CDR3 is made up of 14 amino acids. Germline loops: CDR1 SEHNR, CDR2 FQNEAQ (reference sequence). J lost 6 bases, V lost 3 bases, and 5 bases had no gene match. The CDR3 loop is CASSLGQFAQPQHF. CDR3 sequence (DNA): TGTGCCAGCAGCTTGGGACAGTTCGCTCAGCCCCAGCATTTT.

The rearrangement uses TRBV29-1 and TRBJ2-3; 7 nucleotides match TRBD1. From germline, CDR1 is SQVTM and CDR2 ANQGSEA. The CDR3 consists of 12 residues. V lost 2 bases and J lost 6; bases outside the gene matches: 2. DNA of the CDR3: TGCAGCGTTGAACTCAGGGGGGATACGCAGTATTTT. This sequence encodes CSVELRGDTQYF.

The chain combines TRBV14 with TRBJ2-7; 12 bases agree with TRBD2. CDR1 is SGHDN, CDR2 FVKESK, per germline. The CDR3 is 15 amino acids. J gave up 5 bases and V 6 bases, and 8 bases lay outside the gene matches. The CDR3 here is CASSLAGGIVNEQYF. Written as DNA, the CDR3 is TGTGCCAGCAGTCTAGCGGGAGGGATAGTGAACGAGCAGTACTTC.

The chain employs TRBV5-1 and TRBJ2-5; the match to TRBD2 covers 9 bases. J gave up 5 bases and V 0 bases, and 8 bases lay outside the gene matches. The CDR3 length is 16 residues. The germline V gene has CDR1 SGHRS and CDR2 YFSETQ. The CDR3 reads CASSLDGLAGMETQYF. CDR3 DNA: TGCGCCAGCAGCTTGGATGGCCTAGCGGGGATGGAGACCCAGTACTTC.

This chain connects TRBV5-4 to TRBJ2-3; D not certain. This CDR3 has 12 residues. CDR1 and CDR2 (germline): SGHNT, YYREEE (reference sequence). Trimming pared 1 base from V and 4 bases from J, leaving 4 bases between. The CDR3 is CASSLYSDTQYF. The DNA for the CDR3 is TGTGCCAGCAGCTTGTACTCAGATACGCAGTATTTT. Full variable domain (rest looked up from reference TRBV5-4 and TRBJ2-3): ETGVTQSPTHLIKTRGQQVTLRCSSQSGHNTVSWYQQALGQGPQFIFQYYREEENGRGNFPPRFSGLQFPNYSSELNVNALELDDSALYLCASSLYSDTQYFGPGTRLTVL.

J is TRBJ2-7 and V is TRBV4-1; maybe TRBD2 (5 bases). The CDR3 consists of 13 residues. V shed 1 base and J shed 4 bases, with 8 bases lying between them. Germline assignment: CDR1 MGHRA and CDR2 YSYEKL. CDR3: CASSQVLAYEQYF. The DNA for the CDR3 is TGCGCCAGCAGCCAAGTTTTAGCGTACGAGCAGTACTTC.

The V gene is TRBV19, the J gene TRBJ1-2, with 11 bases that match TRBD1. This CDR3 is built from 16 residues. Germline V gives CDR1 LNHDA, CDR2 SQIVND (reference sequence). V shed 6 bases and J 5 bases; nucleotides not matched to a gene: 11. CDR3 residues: CASRHTDGQGAYGYTF. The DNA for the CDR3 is TGTGCCAGTAGACACACCGACGGACAGGGGGCTTATGGCTACACCTTC. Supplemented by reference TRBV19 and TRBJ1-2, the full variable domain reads DGGITQSPKYLFRKEGQNVTLSCEQNLNHDAMYWYRQDPGQGLRLIYYSQIVNDFQKGDIAEGYSVSREKKESFPLTVTSAQKNPTAFYLCASRHTDGQGAYGYTFGSGTRLTVV.

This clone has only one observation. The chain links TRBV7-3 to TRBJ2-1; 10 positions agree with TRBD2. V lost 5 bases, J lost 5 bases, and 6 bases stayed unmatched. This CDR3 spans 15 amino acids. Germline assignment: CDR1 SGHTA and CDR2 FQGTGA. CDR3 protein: CASSTTSGVNNEQFF. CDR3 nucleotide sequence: TGTGCCAGCAGCACAACTAGCGGGGTAAACAATGAGCAGTTCTTC.

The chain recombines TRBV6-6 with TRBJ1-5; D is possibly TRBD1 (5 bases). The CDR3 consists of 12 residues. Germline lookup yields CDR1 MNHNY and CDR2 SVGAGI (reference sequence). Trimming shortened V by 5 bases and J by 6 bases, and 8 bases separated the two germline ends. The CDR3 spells CASSAQGQPQHF. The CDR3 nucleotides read TGTGCCAGCAGTGCCCAGGGTCAGCCCCAGCATTTT.

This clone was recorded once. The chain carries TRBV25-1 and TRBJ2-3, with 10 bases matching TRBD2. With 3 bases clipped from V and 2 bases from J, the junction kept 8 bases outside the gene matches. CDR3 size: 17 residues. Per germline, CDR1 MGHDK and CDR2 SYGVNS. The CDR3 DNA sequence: TGTGCCAGCAGTGAGCAGATACTAGCGGGGATCACAGATACGCAGTATTTT. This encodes CASSEQILAGITDTQYF.

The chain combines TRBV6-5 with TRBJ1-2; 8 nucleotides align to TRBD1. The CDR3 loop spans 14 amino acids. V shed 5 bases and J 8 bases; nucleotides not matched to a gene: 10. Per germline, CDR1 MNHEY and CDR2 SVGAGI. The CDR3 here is CASSRVDREGGYTF. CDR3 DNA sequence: TGTGCCAGCAGTCGAGTGGACAGGGAGGGGGGCTACACCTTC.

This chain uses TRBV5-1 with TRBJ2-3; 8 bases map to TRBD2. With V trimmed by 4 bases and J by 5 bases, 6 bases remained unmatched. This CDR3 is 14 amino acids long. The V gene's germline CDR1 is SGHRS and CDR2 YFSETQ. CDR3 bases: TGCGCCAGCAGCCGGGGGGGGCCGAGAGATACGCAGTATTTT. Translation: CASSRGGPRDTQYF.

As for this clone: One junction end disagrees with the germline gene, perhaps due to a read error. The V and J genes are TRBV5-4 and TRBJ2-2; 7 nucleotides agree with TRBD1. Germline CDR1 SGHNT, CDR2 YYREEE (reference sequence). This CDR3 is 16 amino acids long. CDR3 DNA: TGTGCCAGCAGCTCCGACCTGACAGGGAACGCCGGGGAGCTGTTTTTT. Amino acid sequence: CASSSDLTGNAGELFF.

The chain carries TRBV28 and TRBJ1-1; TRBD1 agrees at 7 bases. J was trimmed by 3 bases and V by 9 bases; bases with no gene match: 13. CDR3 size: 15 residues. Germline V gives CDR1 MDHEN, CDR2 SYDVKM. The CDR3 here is CASRPNRGSYTEAFF. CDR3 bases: TGTGCCAGTCGTCCTAACAGGGGAAGTTACACTGAAGCTTTCTTT.

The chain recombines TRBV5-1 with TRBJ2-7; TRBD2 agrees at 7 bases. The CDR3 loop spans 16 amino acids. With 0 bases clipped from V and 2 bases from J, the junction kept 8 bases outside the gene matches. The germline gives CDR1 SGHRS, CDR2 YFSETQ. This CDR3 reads CASSLEAGTTTYEQYF. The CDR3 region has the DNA TGCGCCAGCAGCTTGGAAGCCGGGACTACTACCTACGAGCAGTACTTC.

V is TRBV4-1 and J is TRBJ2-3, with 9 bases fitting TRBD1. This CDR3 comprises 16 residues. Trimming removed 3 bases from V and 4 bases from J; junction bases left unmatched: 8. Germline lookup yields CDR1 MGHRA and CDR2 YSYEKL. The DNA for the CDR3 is TGCGCCAGCAGCCACCCACCGGGACAGGGTCCAGATACGCAGTATTTT. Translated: CASSHPPGQGPDTQYF.

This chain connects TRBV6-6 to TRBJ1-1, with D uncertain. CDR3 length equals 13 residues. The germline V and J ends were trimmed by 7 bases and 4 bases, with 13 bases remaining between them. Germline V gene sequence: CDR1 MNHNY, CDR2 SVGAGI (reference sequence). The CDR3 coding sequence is TGTGCCAGCACCCAACACTCGGGCACTGAAGCTTTCTTT. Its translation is CASTQHSGTEAFF.

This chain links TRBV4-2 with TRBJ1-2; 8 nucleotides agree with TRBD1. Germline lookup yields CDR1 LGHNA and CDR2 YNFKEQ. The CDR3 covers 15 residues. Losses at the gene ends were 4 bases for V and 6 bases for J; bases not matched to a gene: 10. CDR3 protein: CASSPTARTGHGYTF. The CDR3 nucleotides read TGTGCCAGCAGCCCAACCGCCCGGACAGGGCATGGCTACACCTTC.

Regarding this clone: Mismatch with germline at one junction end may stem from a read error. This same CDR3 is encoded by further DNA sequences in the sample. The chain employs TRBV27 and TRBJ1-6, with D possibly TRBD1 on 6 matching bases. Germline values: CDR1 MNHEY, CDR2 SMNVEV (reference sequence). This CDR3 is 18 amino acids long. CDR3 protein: CASSPWGHISSYNSPLHF. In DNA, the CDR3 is TGTGCCAGCAGCCCATGGGGACACATCAGCTCCTATAATTCCCCCCTCCACTTT.